Shown below are 27 T cell receptor beta chains from a single sample sequenced in a study of T cell changes during pregnancy in multiple sclerosis. Here immunoSEQ multiplex PCR was the method, and the copy in TCRdb shows in-frame clones only, minus some. The sample lists 70,000 or so clones; 90% to 95% were seen once. This sample comprised peripheral blood, obtained in the third trimester of pregnancy. These TCRs come from a female donor in good health, enrolled as a control in a pregnancy study.

V gene TRBV28 combines with J gene TRBJ1-4; D unresolved. The CDR3 runs 18 residues. V lost 5 bases and J 4 bases, leaving 23 bases between the germline ends. The V gene's germline CDR1 is MDHEN and CDR2 SYDVKM. This CDR3 is CASSGLLPRGWDNEKLFF. CDR3 sequence (DNA): TGTGCCAGCAGTGGACTACTCCCGCGAGGGTGGGATAATGAAAAACTGTTTTTT.

The V gene is TRBV4-3, the J gene TRBJ2-2, with 10 bases identical to TRBD2. The CDR3 extends over 19 amino acids. J was trimmed by 3 bases and V by 0 bases; bases with no gene match: 10. CDR1 is LGHNA, CDR2 YSLEER, per germline. This chain's CDR3 is CASSQDLASGRWDTGELFF. The CDR3 DNA sequence: TGCGCCAGCAGCCAAGATTTAGCTAGCGGGAGATGGGACACCGGGGAGCTGTTTTTT.

The rearrangement links TRBV19 to TRBJ2-7; a weak D match, TRBD2 (5 bases). This CDR3 comprises 14 residues. Trimming left V 10 bases short and J 2 bases short, with 18 bases between. The germline gives CDR1 LNHDA, CDR2 SQIVND (reference sequence). CDR3 coding DNA: TGTGCCAAACCTGAGCGGCCTGGCCCCTACGAGCAGTACTTC. Its protein product is CAKPERPGPYEQYF. Full variable domain (remainder filled in from reference TRBV19 and TRBJ2-7): DGGITQSPKYLFRKEGQNVTLSCEQNLNHDAMYWYRQDPGQGLRLIYYSQIVNDFQKGDIAEGYSVSREKKESFPLTVTSAQKNPTAFYLCAKPERPGPYEQYFGPGTRLTVT.

The chain has TRBV4-1 and TRBJ2-7; 7 bases are shared with TRBD1. Germline V lookup: CDR1 MGHRA, CDR2 YSYEKL. The CDR3 length is 14 residues. V was clipped by 0 bases and J by 8 bases; unmatched bases: 7. CDR3 sequence (DNA): TGCGCCAGCAGCCAAGAGGCCCTGGGACAGAAGCAGTACTTC. Translating gives CASSQEALGQKQYF.

The V gene is TRBV21-1, the J gene TRBJ1-5; the table's D call, TRBD1, was not checked against the DNA. TRBV21-1 is a listed pseudogene. The CDR3 is made up of 17 amino acids. DNA of the CDR3: TGTGCCAGCAGCAAAGATGATCGGACAGGGGAAAATCAGCCCCAGCATTTT. Protein: CASSKDDRTGENQPQHF.

This clone occurred once. V gene TRBV5-6 combines with J gene TRBJ1-3; TRBD1 aligns across 7 bases. There are 15 residues in the CDR3. The V segment lost 3 bases and the J segment 9 bases; nucleotides outside the gene matches: 12. CDR1 and CDR2 from the germline V gene are SGHDT and YYEEEE. CDR3 sequence: CASSYTGAWGSTIYF. The CDR3, as DNA: TGTGCCAGCAGCTATACAGGGGCCTGGGGGAGCACCATATATTTT.

The chain is built from TRBV7-9 and TRBJ1-1; 7 bases are shared with TRBD1. Germline values: CDR1 SEHNR, CDR2 FQNEAQ (reference sequence). With 3 bases clipped from V and 3 bases from J, the junction kept 4 bases outside the gene matches. The CDR3 totals 14 residues. CDR3 DNA sequence: TGTGCCAGCAGCTTCCGACAGGGACACACTGAAGCTTTCTTT. This gives the protein CASSFRQGHTEAFF.

The chain is built from TRBV6-6 and TRBJ2-7; 11 bases map to TRBD1. The CDR3 is 14 amino acids. Germline-derived CDR1 and CDR2 are MNHNY and SVGAGI (reference sequence). The ends lost 5 bases at V and 3 bases at J; junction bases unmatched: 3. The CDR3 loop is CASSTGTGGYEQYF. CDR3 nucleotides: TGTGCCAGCAGTACTGGGACAGGGGGCTACGAGCAGTACTTC.

The V call is TRBV29-1, the J call TRBJ2-5; a weak D match, TRBD1 (6 bases). This CDR3 region has 15 residues. V was cut by 6 bases and J by 0 bases, with 17 bases left in between. Looked up from germline, CDR1 is SQVTM and CDR2 is ANQGSEA. The CDR3: CSVGAQRWYQETQYF. CDR3 nucleotides: TGCAGCGTGGGGGCCCAGCGGTGGTACCAAGAGACCCAGTACTTC.

The CDR3: CASSPRQGVLVEQYF. CDR3 DNA sequence: TGTGCCAGCTCACCACGACAGGGGGTGTTGGTCGAGCAGTACTTC. The chain joins TRBV18 to TRBJ2-7; 9 positions agree with TRBD1. V lost 1 base, J lost 6 bases, and 7 bases stayed unmatched. CDR3 length: 15 residues. The germline V gene encodes CDR1 KGHSH and CDR2 LQKENI. Complete variable domain (other parts from reference TRBV18 and TRBJ2-7): NAGVMQNPRHLVRRRGQEARLRCSPMKGHSHVYWYRQLPEEGLKFMVYLQKENIIDESGMPKERFSAEFPKEGPSILRIQQVVRGDSAAYFCASSPRQGVLVEQYFGPGTRLTVT.

This chain joins TRBV5-1 and TRBJ1-1, with TRBD1 matching over 8 bases. With 7 bases clipped from V and 2 bases from J, the junction kept 10 bases outside the gene matches. The CDR3 sequence is 15 residues long. CDR1 is SGHRS and CDR2 is YFSETQ in the germline V gene. The CDR3 DNA is TGCGCCAGCGGTCGAAGTGGGACAGGAAACACTGAAGCTTTCTTT. This sequence encodes CASGRSGTGNTEAFF.

This clone was seen once. This CDR3 reads CASSEALGQGATEAFF. The CDR3 DNA sequence: TGTGCCAGCAGTGAAGCGCTAGGACAGGGCGCCACTGAAGCTTTCTTT. The gene calls are TRBV6-1 and TRBJ1-1; 8 nucleotides agree with TRBD1. Looked up from germline, CDR1 is MNHNS and CDR2 is SASEGT. V lost 0 bases and J lost 4; bases outside the gene matches: 7. This CDR3 comprises 16 residues.

In its sample, this clone was seen once. The rearrangement uses TRBV28 and TRBJ2-7; D might be TRBD2 (7 bases). V was trimmed by 4 bases and J by 1 base, leaving 14 bases between them. There are 15 residues in the CDR3. Germline CDR1 reads MDHEN; CDR2 reads SYDVKM. DNA of the CDR3: TGTGCCAGCAGTTCGGGGGGCTCTGGGTCCTACGAGCAGTACTTC. Amino acid sequence: CASSSGGSGSYEQYF.

The chain combines TRBV28 with TRBJ2-7; 10 bases fit TRBD1. The CDR3 runs to 16 residues. Trimming cost V 5 bases and J 3 bases; bases outside gene matches: 10. The germline V gene has CDR1 MDHEN and CDR2 SYDVKM. CDR3 amino acids: CASSPPGGQGIYEQYF. DNA for the CDR3: TGTGCCAGCAGTCCCCCGGGGGGACAGGGGATCTACGAGCAGTACTTC.

This rearrangement joins TRBV6-5 to TRBJ2-4, with unresolved D. Germline-derived CDR1 and CDR2 are MNHEY and SVGAGI. Trimming removed 7 bases at V and 0 bases at J, with 7 bases between. This CDR3 is 13 amino acids long. The CDR3 DNA is TGTGCCAGCACTGAGTTAGCCAAAAACATTCAGTACTTC. This translates into CASTELAKNIQYF.

V and J are TRBV28 and TRBJ1-1; no firm D call. CDR1 is MDHEN, CDR2 SYDVKM, per germline. This CDR3 comprises 14 residues. Between the trimmed V and J ends, which lost 1 base and 4 bases, there was a span of 10 bases. The CDR3 DNA follows: TGTGCCAGCAGTTTATCACGGTATGGCACTGAAGCTTTCTTT. Encoded protein: CASSLSRYGTEAFF. The full variable domain, rest sourced from reference TRBV28 and TRBJ1-1, is DVKVTQSSRYLVKRTGEKVFLECVQDMDHENMFWYRQDPGLGLRLIYFSYDVKMKEKGDIPEGYSVSREKKERFSLILESASTNQTSMYLCASSLSRYGTEAFFGQGTRLTVV.

J is TRBJ1-3 and V is TRBV19, with unresolved D. This CDR3 is built from 15 residues. CDR1 LNHDA and CDR2 SQIVND come from the germline V gene (reference sequence). The V end lost 7 bases, the J end lost 0 bases, and 13 bases lay between the germline ends. The CDR3 sequence: CASTPPGLSGNTIYF. The CDR3 DNA reads TGTGCCAGTACCCCCCCAGGCCTCTCTGGAAACACCATATATTTT.

The genes are TRBV29-1 and TRBJ1-2, with no clear D. The CDR3 contains 12 residues. The germline CDR1 and CDR2 sequences are SQVTM and ANQGSEA. V was cut by 4 bases and J by 3 bases, with 9 bases left in between. This CDR3 is CSVGLRDYGYTF. DNA for the CDR3: TGCAGCGTTGGTCTGAGGGACTATGGCTACACCTTC.

The rearrangement joins TRBV6-1 to TRBJ1-5, with a tentative D call TRBD1 (5 bases). V was shortened by 7 bases and J by 1 base, with 8 bases between the two germline ends. This CDR3 contains 13 residues. From germline, CDR1 is MNHNS and CDR2 SASEGT. CDR3 DNA sequence: TGTGCCAGCATTAGGGGAAGCAATCAGCCCCAGCATTTT. It specifies CASIRGSNQPQHF.

The genes are TRBV21-1 and TRBJ2-1; TRBD1 was called by the table and not checked on the DNA. TRBV21-1 is deemed a pseudogene. The CDR3 spans 16 residues. CDR3 region: CASSKEMTGVGNEQFF. The CDR3 region has the DNA TGTGCCAGCAGCAAAGAAATGACAGGGGTCGGCAATGAGCAGTTCTTC.

The chain recombines TRBV6-5 with TRBJ2-7; D remains unclear. Trimming stripped 0 bases from V and 2 bases from J, with 11 bases between. The CDR3 consists of 15 residues. Germline CDR1 and CDR2: MNHEY and SVGAGI. CDR3 in amino acids: CASSYSLDGAYEQYF. The CDR3 bases are TGTGCCAGCAGTTACTCCCTAGACGGAGCCTACGAGCAGTACTTC.

The chain links TRBV28 to TRBJ1-2, with a tentative D call TRBD1 (6 bases). V was clipped by 5 bases and J by 6 bases, with 22 bases between them. The length of the CDR3 is 16 residues. Germline loops: CDR1 MDHEN, CDR2 SYDVKM. CDR3 nucleotide sequence: TGTGCCAGCAGTCCACACAACAATTACAGGGTGCATGGCTACACCTTC. Residues: CASSPHNNYRVHGYTF.

The V call is TRBV28, the J call TRBJ2-4, with 9 bases fitting TRBD1. V trimming: 6 bases; J trimming: 0 bases; junction bases outside the gene matches: 6. The CDR3 is made up of 16 amino acids. From germline, CDR1 is MDHEN and CDR2 SYDVKM. The CDR3 here is CASRRQGVSAKNIQYF. In DNA form, the CDR3 reads TGTGCCAGCAGGCGACAGGGGGTGTCAGCCAAAAACATTCAGTACTTC. Supplemented by reference TRBV28 and TRBJ2-4, the full variable domain reads DVKVTQSSRYLVKRTGEKVFLECVQDMDHENMFWYRQDPGLGLRLIYFSYDVKMKEKGDIPEGYSVSREKKERFSLILESASTNQTSMYLCASRRQGVSAKNIQYFGAGTRLSVL.

DNA of the CDR3: TGTGCCAGCAGTTACTCGAGGGGACAGGGGCATGGCTACACCTTC. It yields the protein CASSYSRGQGHGYTF. The chain couples TRBV6-5 to TRBJ1-2; the match to TRBD1 covers 10 bases. The CDR3 extends over 15 amino acids. Germline V gene data show CDR1 as MNHEY and CDR2 as SVGAGI. J lost 6 bases, V lost 0 bases, and 4 bases had no gene match.

The chain uses TRBV19 and TRBJ1-1; D is ambiguous. Trimming removed 0 bases from V and 7 bases from J, with 12 bases in between. Per germline, CDR1 LNHDA and CDR2 SQIVND (reference sequence). The CDR3 is made up of 14 amino acids. This chain's CDR3 is CASSIELVSIEAFF. The DNA for the CDR3 is TGTGCCAGTAGTATAGAACTGGTATCGATTGAAGCTTTCTTT.

The chain joins TRBV10-1 to TRBJ2-6; D not resolved. The CDR3 is 12 amino acids. V gave up 7 bases and J gave up 4 bases, with 5 bases separating them. Germline V gene data show CDR1 as WNHNN and CDR2 as SYGVQD (reference sequence). CDR3 sequence: CASMAGANVLTF. The CDR3 region has the DNA TGCGCCAGCATGGCCGGGGCCAACGTCCTGACTTTC.

The chain links TRBV28 to TRBJ1-2; 10 bases align to TRBD1. Trimming removed 5 bases from V and 5 bases from J; junction bases left unmatched: 14. The germline V gene has CDR1 MDHEN and CDR2 SYDVKM. The CDR3 has 17 amino acids. The CDR3 here is CASSPSGTGARGYGYTF. The CDR3 nucleotides read TGTGCCAGCAGTCCGTCCGGGACAGGGGCCCGAGGGTATGGCTACACCTTC.